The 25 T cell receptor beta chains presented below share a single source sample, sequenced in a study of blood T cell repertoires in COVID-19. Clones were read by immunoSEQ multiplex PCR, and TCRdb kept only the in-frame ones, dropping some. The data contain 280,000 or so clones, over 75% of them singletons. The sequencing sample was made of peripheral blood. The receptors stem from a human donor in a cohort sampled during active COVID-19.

The CDR3 DNA reads TGCGCCAGCAGTCAATCATCCCAAGGCGGGACGAGGTACGAGCAGTACTTC. This sequence encodes CASSQSSQGGTRYEQYF. The chain joins TRBV23-1 to TRBJ2-7, with D possibly matching TRBD2 (6 bases). TRBV23-1 is an ORF, with its function uncertain. The CDR3 runs to 17 residues. The germline V and J ends were trimmed by 0 bases and 4 bases, with 19 bases remaining between them.

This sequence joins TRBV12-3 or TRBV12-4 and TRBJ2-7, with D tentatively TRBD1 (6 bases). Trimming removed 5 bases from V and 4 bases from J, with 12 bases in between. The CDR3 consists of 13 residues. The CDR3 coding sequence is TGTGCCAGCAGTATCGGGCAGGGGTACGAGCAGTACTTC. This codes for CASSIGQGYEQYF.

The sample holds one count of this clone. The CDR3 DNA is TGTGCCAGTAGTATAGATCACGGCGGGAGTAGTATTGAGCAGTTCTTC. This sequence encodes CASSIDHGGSSIEQFF. This sequence joins TRBV19 and TRBJ2-1, with 7 bases identical to TRBD2. Germline assignment: CDR1 LNHDA and CDR2 SQIVND (reference sequence). V shed 0 bases and J 9 bases; nucleotides not matched to a gene: 11. The CDR3 contains 16 residues.

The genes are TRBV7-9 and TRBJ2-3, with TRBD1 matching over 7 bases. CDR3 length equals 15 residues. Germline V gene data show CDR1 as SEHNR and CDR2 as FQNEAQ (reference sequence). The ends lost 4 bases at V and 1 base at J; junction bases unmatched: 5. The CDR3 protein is CASSSQGVRTDTQYF. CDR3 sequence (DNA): TGTGCCAGCAGCTCCCAGGGGGTACGCACAGATACGCAGTATTTT.

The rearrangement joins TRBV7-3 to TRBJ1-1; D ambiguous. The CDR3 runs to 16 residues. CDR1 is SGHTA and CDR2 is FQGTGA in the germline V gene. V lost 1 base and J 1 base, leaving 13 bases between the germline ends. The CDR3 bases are TGTGCCAGCAGCTTAAACCACGGGAGACCGAACACTGAAGCTTTCTTT. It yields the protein CASSLNHGRPNTEAFF.

Written as DNA, the CDR3 is TGTGCCAGCAGCTTAGGACAGGGCACTGAAGCTTTCTTT. It is translated as CASSLGQGTEAFF. The genes are TRBV7-8 and TRBJ1-1, with 7 bases that match TRBD1. The germline CDR1 and CDR2 sequences are SGHVS and FQNEAQ. Losses at the gene ends were 1 base for V and 4 bases for J; bases not matched to a gene: 0. The CDR3 length is 13 residues.

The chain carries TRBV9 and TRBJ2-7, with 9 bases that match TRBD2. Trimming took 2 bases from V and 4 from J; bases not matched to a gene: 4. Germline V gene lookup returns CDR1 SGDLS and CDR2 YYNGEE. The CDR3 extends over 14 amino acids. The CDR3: CASSVGTSRYEQYF. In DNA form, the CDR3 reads TGTGCCAGCAGCGTGGGGACTAGCCGATACGAGCAGTACTTC.

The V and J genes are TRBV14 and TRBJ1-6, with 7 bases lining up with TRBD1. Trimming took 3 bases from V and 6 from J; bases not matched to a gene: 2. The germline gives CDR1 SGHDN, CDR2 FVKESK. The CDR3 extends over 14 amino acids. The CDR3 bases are TGTGCCAGCAGCCAGGACAGGATTAATTCACCCCTCCACTTT. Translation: CASSQDRINSPLHF.

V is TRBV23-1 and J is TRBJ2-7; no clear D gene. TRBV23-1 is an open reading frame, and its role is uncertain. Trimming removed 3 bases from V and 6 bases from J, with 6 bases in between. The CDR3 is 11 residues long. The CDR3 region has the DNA TGCGCCAGCAGTCAGAGTTCCGAGCAGTACTTC. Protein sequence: CASSQSSEQYF.

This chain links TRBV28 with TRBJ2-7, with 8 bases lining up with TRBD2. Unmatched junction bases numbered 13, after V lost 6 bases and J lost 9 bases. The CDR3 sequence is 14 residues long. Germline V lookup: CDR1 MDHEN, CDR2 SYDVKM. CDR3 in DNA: TGTGCCAGCAGACCCGGGACTAGTAGTATTGGGCAGTACTTC. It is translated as CASRPGTSSIGQYF.

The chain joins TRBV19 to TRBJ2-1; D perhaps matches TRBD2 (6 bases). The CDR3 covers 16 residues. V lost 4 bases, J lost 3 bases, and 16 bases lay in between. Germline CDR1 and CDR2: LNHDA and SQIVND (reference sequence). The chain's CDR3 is CASSKRAGPLYNEQFF. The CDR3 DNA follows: TGTGCCAGTAGTAAGCGGGCCGGTCCACTCTACAATGAGCAGTTCTTC.

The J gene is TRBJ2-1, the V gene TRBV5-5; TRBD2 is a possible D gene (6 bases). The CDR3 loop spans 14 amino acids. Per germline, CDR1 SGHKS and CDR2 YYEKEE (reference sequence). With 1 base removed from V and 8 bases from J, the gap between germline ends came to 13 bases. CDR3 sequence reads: CASSLSRGFDEQFF. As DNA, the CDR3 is TGTGCCAGCAGCTTGTCACGGGGGTTCGATGAGCAGTTCTTC.

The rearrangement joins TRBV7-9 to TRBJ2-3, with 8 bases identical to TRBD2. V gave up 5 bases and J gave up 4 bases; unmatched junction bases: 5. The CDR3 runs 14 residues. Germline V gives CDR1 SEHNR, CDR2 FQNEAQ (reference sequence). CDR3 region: CASSETSGADTQYF. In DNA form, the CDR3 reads TGTGCCAGCAGCGAAACTAGCGGAGCAGATACGCAGTATTTT.

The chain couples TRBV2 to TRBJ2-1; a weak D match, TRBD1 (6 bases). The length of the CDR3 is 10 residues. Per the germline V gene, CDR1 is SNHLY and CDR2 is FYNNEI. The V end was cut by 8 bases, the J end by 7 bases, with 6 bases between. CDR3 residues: CASQGNEQFF. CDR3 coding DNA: TGTGCCAGCCAGGGGAATGAGCAGTTCTTC.

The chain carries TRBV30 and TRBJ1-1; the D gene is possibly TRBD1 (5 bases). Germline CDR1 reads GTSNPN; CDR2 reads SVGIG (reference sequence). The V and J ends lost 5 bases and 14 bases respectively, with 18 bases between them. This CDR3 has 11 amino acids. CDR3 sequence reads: CAWGTGPTSFF. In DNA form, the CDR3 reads TGTGCCTGGGGGACGGGGCCAACTAGCTTCTTT.

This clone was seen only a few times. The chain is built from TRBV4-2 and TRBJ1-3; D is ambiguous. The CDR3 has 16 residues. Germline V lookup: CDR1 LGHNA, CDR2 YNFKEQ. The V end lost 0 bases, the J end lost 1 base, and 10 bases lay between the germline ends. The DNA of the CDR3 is TGTGCCAGCAGCCAAGATGACGGAGGTTCTGGAAACACCATATATTTT. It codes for CASSQDDGGSGNTIYF.

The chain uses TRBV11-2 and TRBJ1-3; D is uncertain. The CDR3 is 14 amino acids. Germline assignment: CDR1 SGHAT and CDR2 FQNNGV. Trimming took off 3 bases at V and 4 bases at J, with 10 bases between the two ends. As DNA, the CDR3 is TGTGCCAGCAGCTTCGAGCGTGCGGGAAACACCATATATTTT. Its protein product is CASSFERAGNTIYF.

CDR3 in DNA: TGCAGCGCCGGGACTAGCGGGCTCCGCACAGATACGCAGTATTTT. It is translated as CSAGTSGLRTDTQYF. The chain recombines TRBV29-1 with TRBJ2-3, with 12 bases aligning to TRBD2. V gave up 7 bases and J gave up 1 base; unmatched junction bases: 6. Per the germline V gene, CDR1 is SQVTM and CDR2 is ANQGSEA. The CDR3 totals 15 residues.

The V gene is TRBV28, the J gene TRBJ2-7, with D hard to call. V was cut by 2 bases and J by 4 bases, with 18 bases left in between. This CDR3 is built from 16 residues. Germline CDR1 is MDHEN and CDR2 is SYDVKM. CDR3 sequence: CASSLVPRSSVYEQYF. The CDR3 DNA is TGTGCCAGCAGTTTAGTACCGCGGAGCAGTGTGTACGAGCAGTACTTC.

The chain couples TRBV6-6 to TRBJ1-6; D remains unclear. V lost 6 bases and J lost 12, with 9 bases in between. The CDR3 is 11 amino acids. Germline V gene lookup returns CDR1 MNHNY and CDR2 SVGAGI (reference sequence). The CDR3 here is CASSPSGPLHF. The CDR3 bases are TGTGCCAGCAGCCCTAGTGGACCCCTCCACTTT.

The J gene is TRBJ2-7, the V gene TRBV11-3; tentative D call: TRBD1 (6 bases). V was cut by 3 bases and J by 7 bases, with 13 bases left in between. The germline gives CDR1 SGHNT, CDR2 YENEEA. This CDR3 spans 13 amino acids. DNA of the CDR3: TGTGCCAGCAGCTTGGGGGCCGGTCGTGAGCAGTACTTC. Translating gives CASSLGAGREQYF.

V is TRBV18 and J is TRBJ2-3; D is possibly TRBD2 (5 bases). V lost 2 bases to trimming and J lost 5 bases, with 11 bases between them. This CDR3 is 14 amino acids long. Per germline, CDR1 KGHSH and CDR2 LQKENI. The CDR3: CASSPSGRGDTQYF. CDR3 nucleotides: TGTGCCAGCTCACCATCAGGTCGGGGAGATACGCAGTATTTT.

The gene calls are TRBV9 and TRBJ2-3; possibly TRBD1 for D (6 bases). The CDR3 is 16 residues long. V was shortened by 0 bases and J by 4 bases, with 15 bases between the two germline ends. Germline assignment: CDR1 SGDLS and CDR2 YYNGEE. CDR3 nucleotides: TGTGCCAGCAGCGTAGGTTTAACAGGGCTCGCAGATACGCAGTATTTT. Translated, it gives CASSVGLTGLADTQYF.

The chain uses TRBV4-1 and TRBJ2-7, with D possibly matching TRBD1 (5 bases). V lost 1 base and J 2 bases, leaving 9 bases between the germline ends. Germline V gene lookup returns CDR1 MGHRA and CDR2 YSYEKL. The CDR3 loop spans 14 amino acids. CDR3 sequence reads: CASSQVIRAYEQYF. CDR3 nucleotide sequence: TGCGCCAGCAGCCAAGTCATCAGGGCCTACGAGCAGTACTTC.

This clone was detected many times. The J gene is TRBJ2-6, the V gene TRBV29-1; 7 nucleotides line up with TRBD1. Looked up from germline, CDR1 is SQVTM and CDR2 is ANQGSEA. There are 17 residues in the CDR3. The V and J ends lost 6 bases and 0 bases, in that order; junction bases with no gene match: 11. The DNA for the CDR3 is TGCAGCGTCGTGGGGGACAGTTCCTTCTCTGGGGCCAACGTCCTGACTTTC. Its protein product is CSVVGDSSFSGANVLTF.